This T cell receptor (beta chain) comes out of a study of spatial heterogeneity in lung cancer. The sample's time point: sample taken at primary tumor resection. The sequenced material consisted of unsorted whole RNA from tumor, nontumor lung or frozen PBMC. The donor population consisted of about 75 patients with untreated, early-stage non-small cell lung cancer. TCRdb reanalysed the 5' RACE reads using MiXCR and keeps one entry per CDR3 protein. The sample includes some 11,000 distinct CDR3 sequences, roughly 4% of them seen just once. This clonotype was observed at least ten times. The library was prepared for alpha chains; this beta chain is a stray read, so its frequency means little. The CDR3 totals 14 residues. CDR1 is SGHNT and CDR2 is YYREEE in the germline V gene (reference sequence). Trimming at V came to 4 bases and at J to 2 bases, leaving 6 bases not matched to a gene.

The TCR comes from a female donor with early-stage non-small cell lung cancer. V usage is TRBV5-4 and J usage is TRBJ2-7, with TRBD2 matching 7 bases. The starting material was PBMCs, obtained at surgery. The CDR3 here is CASSSGAGTYEQYF. The CDR3 nucleotides read TGTGCCAGCAGCAGCGGGGCCGGTACCTACGAGCAGTACTTC.